A selection of T cell receptor beta chains follows, all from one sample in a study of blood T cell repertoires in COVID-19. Produced via immunoSEQ multiplex PCR; TCRdb's table is partial and in-frame only. The sample has approximately 200,000 clones; about nine tenths are singletons. What was sequenced was peripheral blood. The receptors stem from a man between 65 and 85 years old with acute or convalescent COVID-19. Both conserved end residues are part of each CDR3. Fields, in order: J gene, V gene, D gene, clone size, CDR3 DNA, CDR3 protein. The D gene is left open where the match is weak. Not all rows give a size; the values are once, few, many and, for expanded clones, a class.

TRBJ1-1,TRBV29-1,TRBD1,.,TGCAGCGGTCAGACAGGGGTCTTCGCGAACACTGAAGCTTTCTTT,CSGQTGVFANTEAFF
TRBJ2-1,TRBV15,TRBD2,.,TGTGCCACCAGAAAGGGACTAGCGGGAGTTGAGCAGTTCTTC,CATRKGLAGVEQFF
TRBJ1-1,TRBV12-3/TRBV12-4,TRBD1,few,TGTGCCAGCAGTTTAGCGCAAACAGGGGATGCTTTCTTT,CASSLAQTGDAFF
TRBJ2-2,TRBV9,.,.,TGTGCCAGCAGCCCCAGACTAGTTACCGGGGAGCTGTTTTTT,CASSPRLVTGELFF
TRBJ2-7,TRBV6-5,TRBD1,.,TGTGCCAGCAGTCGGACAGGGGCTGGGGGCGAGCAGTACTTC,CASSRTGAGGEQYF
TRBJ1-3,TRBV5-1,TRBD1,.,TGCGCCAGCAGCTTGGTGGGGACAGTCTCTGGAAACACCATATATTTT,CASSLVGTVSGNTIYF
TRBJ2-5,TRBV2,TRBD2,once,TGTGCCAGCAGCCTGAGCGGGGGCGAGGACTTC,CASSLSGGEDF
TRBJ2-2,TRBV5-1,.,.,TGCGCCAGCAGCTTGGGGGCCATTTCGCTAACCCTTAACACCGGGGAGCTGTTTTTT,CASSLGAISLTLNTGELFF
TRBJ2-2,TRBV5-1,.,.,TGCGCCAGCAGCGCCTTGACAGCGAACACCGGGGAGCTGTTTTTT,CASSALTANTGELFF
TRBJ1-1,TRBV2,TRBD1,.,TGTGCCAGCAGTGACGGACAGGGGGTTGAGAACACTGAAGCTTTCTTT,CASSDGQGVENTEAFF
TRBJ1-5,TRBV5-4,.,.,TGTGCCAGCAGCTTGGCCGGGGATAATCAGCCCCAGCATTTT,CASSLAGDNQPQHF
TRBJ2-2,TRBV28,.,.,TGTGCCAGCAGTTTATGGCAGGGTCGGACCGGGGAGCTGTTTTTT,CASSLWQGRTGELFF
TRBJ1-2,TRBV7-3,.,.,TGTGCCAGCAGCGTCACAGGAGAAGCGAACTATGGCTACACCTTC,CASSVTGEANYGYTF
TRBJ1-6,TRBV6-5,TRBD1,.,TGTGCCAGCAGTCGGGACAGGGATGGCTCACCCCTCCACTTT,CASSRDRDGSPLHF
TRBJ2-2,TRBV27,TRBD2,.,TGTGCCAGCAGATTTATAGCGGGAGGGCGGTCCGGGGAGCTGTTTTTT,CASRFIAGGRSGELFF
TRBJ2-1,TRBV9,TRBD1,.,TGTGCCAGCAGCGGGACCGGGACAGCTTTCAATGAGCAGTTCTTC,CASSGTGTAFNEQFF
TRBJ1-1,TRBV18,TRBD1,.,TGTGCCAGCTCGTCGACAGGGGGCGGGTCGAACACTGAAGCTTTCTTT,CASSSTGGGSNTEAFF
TRBJ2-1,TRBV5-1,TRBD1,.,TGCGCCAGCCGAACAGGGGACTCCTACAATGAGCAGTTCTTC,CASRTGDSYNEQFF
TRBJ1-1,TRBV11-1,TRBD1,.,TGTGCCAGCAGCTTTTTGGGACAGGGGTACACTGAAGCTTTCTTT,CASSFLGQGYTEAFF
TRBJ2-1,TRBV27,TRBD2,.,TGTGCCAGCAGTTTGGCGGGAGGGCCATCGGACTACTACAATGAGCAGTTCTTC,CASSLAGGPSDYYNEQFF
TRBJ2-7,TRBV18,.,.,TGTGCCAGCTCACCTGAGACAGTCTCCTACGAGCAGTACTTC,CASSPETVSYEQYF
TRBJ2-2,TRBV5-1,.,.,TGCGCCAGCAGCTTTGATCCTAGCTACACCGGGGAGCTGTTTTTT,CASSFDPSYTGELFF
TRBJ2-1,TRBV7-3,.,once,TGTGCCAGCAGCTTTAGCTTCGGTGAGCAGTTCTTC,CASSFSFGEQFF
TRBJ1-1,TRBV24-1,TRBD1,.,TGTGCCACCAGGGGGACAGGGGGAAGAACTGAAGCTTTCTTT,CATRGTGGRTEAFF
TRBJ2-2,TRBV5-8,.,.,TGTGCCAGCAGCTTTACGACAGGTCTCACCGGGGAGCTGTTTTTT,CASSFTTGLTGELFF
TRBJ2-2,TRBV11-2,TRBD1,.,TGTGCCAGCAGCTACTCGGGACAGGGATACACCGGGGAGCTGTTTTTT,CASSYSGQGYTGELFF
TRBJ2-5,TRBV14,.,.,TGTGCCAGCAGCCAAGCAGGGATCCAAGAGACCCAGTACTTC,CASSQAGIQETQYF
TRBJ2-1,TRBV3-1/TRBV3-2,TRBD2,.,TGTGCCAGCAGCCAAGCTGGTGGTAGCGGGGGGATTGAGCAGTTCTTC,CASSQAGGSGGIEQFF
TRBJ2-5,TRBV15,.,.,TGTGCCACCAGCAGAGATCTTGAGGGGACCCAGTACTTC,CATSRDLEGTQYF
TRBJ1-1,TRBV18,.,.,TGTGCCAGCTCACCACCTGCGGGGGGGAACACTGAAGCTTTCTTT,CASSPPAGGNTEAFF
TRBJ2-1,TRBV6-1,.,.,TGTGCCAGCAGTGAACGAGGGAGTGGGCAGTTCTTC,CASSERGSGQFF
TRBJ1-1,TRBV12-3/TRBV12-4,TRBD1,.,TGTGCCAGCAGACGCCGGGACAGTGGTGAAGCTTTCTTT,CASRRRDSGEAFF
TRBJ2-7,TRBV18,.,once,TGTGCCAGCTCGGAGGGACAGCCAGGTCCCTACGAGCAGTACTTC,CASSEGQPGPYEQYF
TRBJ1-1,TRBV10-3,TRBD1,.,TGTGCCATCAGTGAGTCTGGGACAGCCCGGGGTGAAGCTTTCTTT,CAISESGTARGEAFF
TRBJ2-1,TRBV7-9,.,.,TGTGCCAGCAGCTTATTAGAGGGAGGTTTCTATGAGCAGTTCTTC,CASSLLEGGFYEQFF
TRBJ1-4,TRBV6-1,.,.,TGTGCCAGCAGTGAAGCGAAGGTTCAGGGAAGTGAAAAACTGTTTTTT,CASSEAKVQGSEKLFF
TRBJ1-1,TRBV15,.,once,TGTGCCACCAGCAGCGACTTGGACAGGAACACTGAAGCTTTCTTT,CATSSDLDRNTEAFF
TRBJ2-2,TRBV5-5,TRBD2,.,TGTGCCAGCAGCTTGGGGACTAGCGGGAGGAGCACCGGGGAGCTGTTTTTT,CASSLGTSGRSTGELFF
TRBJ1-1,TRBV7-6,.,.,TGTGCCAGCAGCCCCCGGGGGGGTCTCGGCACTGAAGCTTTCTTT,CASSPRGGLGTEAFF
TRBJ2-2,TRBV6-5,.,.,TGTGCCAGCAGTTGGAGCGGGGAGCTGTTTTTT,CASSWSGELFF
TRBJ2-7,TRBV25-1,TRBD2,.,TGTGCCAGCAGTGAACGGCGGGAGGCCACTTCGGGCGAGCAGTACTTC,CASSERREATSGEQYF
TRBJ2-1,TRBV18,TRBD2,.,TGTGCCAGCTCACTAAATTCCCCCGGGACTAGCGGGACCGACAGCTCCTACAATGAGCAGTTCTTC,CASSLNSPGTSGTDSSYNEQFF
TRBJ1-2,TRBV19,TRBD1,.,TGTGCCAGTACCAGGGGGCTGAACTATGGCTACACCTTC,CASTRGLNYGYTF
TRBJ2-7,TRBV7-6,.,.,TGTGCCAGCAGCACCCGGGACACGAACGAGCAGTACTTC,CASSTRDTNEQYF
TRBJ2-7,TRBV5-8,.,.,TGTGCCAGCAGCTTGTGGCAAGGAGGGAGGAACTACGAGCAGTACTTC,CASSLWQGGRNYEQYF
TRBJ1-4,TRBV11-2,.,.,TGTGCCAGCAGCTTAGTGGGGGGGGATAATGAAAAACTGTTTTTT,CASSLVGGDNEKLFF
TRBJ1-1,TRBV19,.,.,TGTGCCAGTAGGACAGGTTTTGAAATTTCTCGCACTGAAGCTTTCTTT,CASRTGFEISRTEAFF
TRBJ1-1,TRBV6-6,.,.,TGTGCCAGCAGTCGAGGTCGGGTCGGGGTGAACACTGAAGCTTTCTTT,CASSRGRVGVNTEAFF
TRBJ1-5,TRBV7-8,.,.,TGTGCCAGCAGCTTAAGTCCGTACTCTACTCAGCCCCAGCATTTT,CASSLSPYSTQPQHF
TRBJ1-6,TRBV7-2,TRBD1,.,TGTGCCAGCAGCCCTGTTGGACAGGCCAGTAATTCACCCCTCCACTTT,CASSPVGQASNSPLHF
TRBJ1-4,TRBV7-9,.,.,TGTGCCAGCAGCCCGAGGGAGGGAAATGAAAAACTGTTTTTT,CASSPREGNEKLFF